The present TCR beta chain was sequenced within a study of cytomegalovirus exposure and HLA in healthy donors. Study in general: A subsequent analysis reported that the 95 to 150 validation repertoires were produced on the same platform that had also been used for the 666 first-cohort repertoires. Study-wide results and caveats: In vitro, a few CMV-associated chains proved specific for CMV antigens. The study flagged about 150 TCR beta chains as cytomegalovirus-associated.

Using immunoSEQ multiplex PCR, the repertoire was profiled, and TCRdb retains in-frame clones only, with some absent. The profile shows about 280,000 clones, about 86% of them singletons. The CDR3 covers 13 residues. Trimming cost V 3 bases and J 2 bases, with 8 bases left between them. CDR1 is SGHTA and CDR2 is FQGNSA in the germline V gene. Concerning this clone itself: Its specificity is not known.

The sequenced sample consisted of PBMCs. The sequence came from a young woman in good health and CMV-seronegative. This chain uses TRBV7-2 with TRBJ2-7; D might be TRBD1 (5 bases). The CDR3 protein is CASSFGQAYEQYF. In DNA, the CDR3 is TGTGCCAGCAGCTTCGGACAAGCCTACGAGCAGTACTTC.